The source of this T cell receptor (beta chain) is a study of T cell responses to AZD1222 COVID-19 vaccine (dated by TCRdb to about 2021). About the study as a whole: TCR sequencing covered over 230 trial participants: 200 to 210 given two doses of AZD1222 and some 25 given two doses of MenACWY control vaccine. Trial participants were enrolled by age into 18-55, 56-69 and 70-plus year subgroups, with around 140, 26 and 57 TCR-sequenced participants respectively. General findings and caveats noted by the study authors: A significant rise in spike-specific TCR breadth and depth was observed after two AZD1222 doses relative to day 0 and relative to MenACWY recipients. Most participants were white British and females outnumbered males, and the authors suggested that clonal diversity may have been underestimated. The vaccine-associated CD4 TCRs covered the entire spike protein, and the dominant responses fell in regions 160-218 and 743-854. Only five or six AZD1222 recipients were SARS-CoV-2 seropositive at baseline, limiting conclusions about previously exposed vaccinees. No day 14 peak-response samples were available, so repertoires were characterized only after the peak T cell response. Epitopes outside the regions mutated in the B.1.351 and B.1.1.7 variants were reportedly recognized by nearly half of the unique spike-specific TCRs. In the small 56-69-year group, the increase in depth fell short of significance, most likely because of low power.

The CDR3 regions of human TCRbeta chains were analyzed by immunosequencing. The paper's data handling went like this. Repertoire TCRs were matched against a reference library of SARS-CoV-2-specific TCRs generated with the MIRA antigen-specificity platform. Breadth meant the fraction of unique TCRs that were SARS-CoV-2-associated, whereas depth meant the fraction of total T cells that were SARS-CoV-2-associated. Using the MIRA data, each spike-specific TCR was assigned both to the spike region to which the TCR was reactive and to a CD4 or CD8 class. Log10-transformed breadth and depth values were compared by one-way ANOVA with Sidak's multiple comparisons tests. In TCRdb, the immuneACCESS table is reduced to in-frame sequences with V and J assigned. These tables do not hold every clone; where another copy was compared, an unresolved V gene accounts for under half, and the others remain unexplained. That table furnishes V, J and clone size, whereas the DNA furnished D and trimming. The sample table shows about 200,000 clones, and 93% are seen once. The ten largest clones capture 0.95% to 1.1% of the sample.

Details on this clone: No antigen is known for it. The record has no base qualities; no much larger clone is one base away.

The time point label here, explained by the study, means: about 28 days (+/-7) after the second vaccine dose. AZD1222 recipients with second doses at about 4 weeks or about 12 weeks were pooled, because spike-specific TCR depth and breadth did not differ between schedules. Vaccinee samples came from UK trials COV001 and COV002, including a single-blind randomized controlled phase 2/3 trial of AZD1222 (ChAdOx1 nCoV-19) in healthy adults. Trial participant PBMC samples were collected at day 0 and day 28 after the second dose for TCRbeta chain sequencing. From its cysteine to its phenylalanine, the CDR3 spans 16 amino acids. The retained sequence is limited to the CDR3, 48 bases, with the frame set at the first base. The CDR1 and CDR2 encoded by the germline V gene (reference sequence) are PRHDT and FYEKMQ. At the junction V is shortened by 5 bases and J by 6 bases, with 23 bases in between.

The rearrangement combines TRBV13 with TRBJ2-7; matching of 7 bases hints at TRBD2 as the D gene. Sequenced here: peripheral blood, sampled 28 days after the second AZD1222 dose. This clonotype was obtained from an adult who received the AZD1222 COVID-19 vaccine. The CDR3 has the sequence CASSPFGRGMTGEQYF. DNA sequence: TGTGCCAGCAGCCCCTTTGGGAGGGGGATGACAGGCGAGCAGTACTTC.